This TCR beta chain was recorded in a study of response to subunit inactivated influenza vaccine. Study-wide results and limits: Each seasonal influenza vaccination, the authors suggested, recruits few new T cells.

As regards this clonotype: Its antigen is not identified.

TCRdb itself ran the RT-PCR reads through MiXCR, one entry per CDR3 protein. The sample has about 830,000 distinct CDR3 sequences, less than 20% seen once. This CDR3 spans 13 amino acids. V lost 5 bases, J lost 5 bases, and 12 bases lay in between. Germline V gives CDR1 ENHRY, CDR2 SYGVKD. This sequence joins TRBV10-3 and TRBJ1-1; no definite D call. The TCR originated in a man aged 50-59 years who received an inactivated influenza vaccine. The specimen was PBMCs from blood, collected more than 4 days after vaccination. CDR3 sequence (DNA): TGTGCCATCAGTCCCGACGGTGGGACTGAAGCTTTCTTT. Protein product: CAISPDGGTEAFF.